This T cell receptor (beta chain) emerged from a study of T cells after yellow fever vaccination. Background on the study: When fractions had low cell numbers, they were prepared with SMART-Seq v4 Ultra Low Input. Study-wide points: Reappearance after the booster was observed for most primary-vaccination clones (roughly 97% CD4, about 85% CD8).

Conversion of TCR transcripts into cDNA relied on 5'RACE template switching, which added a universal primer site and UMIs. TCRdb recomputed calls from the 5' RACE reads with MiXCR, one row per CDR3 protein. This sample has 96,000 or so distinct CDR3 sequences; approximately 8.4% occur once, and the top ten carry about 15%. J lost 7 bases, V lost 5 bases, and 7 bases had no gene match. CDR3 length: 14 amino acids. Germline CDR1 and CDR2: SGHTA and FQGNSA. This clonotype has a count of ten or more. The V and J genes are TRBV7-2 and TRBJ1-5; 8 bases line up with TRBD1. This TCR derives from a man between 18 and 29 years old who received the YFV17D yellow fever vaccine. This sample comprised CD8+ T cells not binding an NS4B(214-222) dextramer, sorted from PBMCs, obtained more than 14 days after the first yellow fever vaccination. For the CDR3, the DNA is TGTGCCAGCAGCCCCTGGACAGGGCCACAGCCCCAGCATTTT. Translating it yields CASSPWTGPQPQHF.